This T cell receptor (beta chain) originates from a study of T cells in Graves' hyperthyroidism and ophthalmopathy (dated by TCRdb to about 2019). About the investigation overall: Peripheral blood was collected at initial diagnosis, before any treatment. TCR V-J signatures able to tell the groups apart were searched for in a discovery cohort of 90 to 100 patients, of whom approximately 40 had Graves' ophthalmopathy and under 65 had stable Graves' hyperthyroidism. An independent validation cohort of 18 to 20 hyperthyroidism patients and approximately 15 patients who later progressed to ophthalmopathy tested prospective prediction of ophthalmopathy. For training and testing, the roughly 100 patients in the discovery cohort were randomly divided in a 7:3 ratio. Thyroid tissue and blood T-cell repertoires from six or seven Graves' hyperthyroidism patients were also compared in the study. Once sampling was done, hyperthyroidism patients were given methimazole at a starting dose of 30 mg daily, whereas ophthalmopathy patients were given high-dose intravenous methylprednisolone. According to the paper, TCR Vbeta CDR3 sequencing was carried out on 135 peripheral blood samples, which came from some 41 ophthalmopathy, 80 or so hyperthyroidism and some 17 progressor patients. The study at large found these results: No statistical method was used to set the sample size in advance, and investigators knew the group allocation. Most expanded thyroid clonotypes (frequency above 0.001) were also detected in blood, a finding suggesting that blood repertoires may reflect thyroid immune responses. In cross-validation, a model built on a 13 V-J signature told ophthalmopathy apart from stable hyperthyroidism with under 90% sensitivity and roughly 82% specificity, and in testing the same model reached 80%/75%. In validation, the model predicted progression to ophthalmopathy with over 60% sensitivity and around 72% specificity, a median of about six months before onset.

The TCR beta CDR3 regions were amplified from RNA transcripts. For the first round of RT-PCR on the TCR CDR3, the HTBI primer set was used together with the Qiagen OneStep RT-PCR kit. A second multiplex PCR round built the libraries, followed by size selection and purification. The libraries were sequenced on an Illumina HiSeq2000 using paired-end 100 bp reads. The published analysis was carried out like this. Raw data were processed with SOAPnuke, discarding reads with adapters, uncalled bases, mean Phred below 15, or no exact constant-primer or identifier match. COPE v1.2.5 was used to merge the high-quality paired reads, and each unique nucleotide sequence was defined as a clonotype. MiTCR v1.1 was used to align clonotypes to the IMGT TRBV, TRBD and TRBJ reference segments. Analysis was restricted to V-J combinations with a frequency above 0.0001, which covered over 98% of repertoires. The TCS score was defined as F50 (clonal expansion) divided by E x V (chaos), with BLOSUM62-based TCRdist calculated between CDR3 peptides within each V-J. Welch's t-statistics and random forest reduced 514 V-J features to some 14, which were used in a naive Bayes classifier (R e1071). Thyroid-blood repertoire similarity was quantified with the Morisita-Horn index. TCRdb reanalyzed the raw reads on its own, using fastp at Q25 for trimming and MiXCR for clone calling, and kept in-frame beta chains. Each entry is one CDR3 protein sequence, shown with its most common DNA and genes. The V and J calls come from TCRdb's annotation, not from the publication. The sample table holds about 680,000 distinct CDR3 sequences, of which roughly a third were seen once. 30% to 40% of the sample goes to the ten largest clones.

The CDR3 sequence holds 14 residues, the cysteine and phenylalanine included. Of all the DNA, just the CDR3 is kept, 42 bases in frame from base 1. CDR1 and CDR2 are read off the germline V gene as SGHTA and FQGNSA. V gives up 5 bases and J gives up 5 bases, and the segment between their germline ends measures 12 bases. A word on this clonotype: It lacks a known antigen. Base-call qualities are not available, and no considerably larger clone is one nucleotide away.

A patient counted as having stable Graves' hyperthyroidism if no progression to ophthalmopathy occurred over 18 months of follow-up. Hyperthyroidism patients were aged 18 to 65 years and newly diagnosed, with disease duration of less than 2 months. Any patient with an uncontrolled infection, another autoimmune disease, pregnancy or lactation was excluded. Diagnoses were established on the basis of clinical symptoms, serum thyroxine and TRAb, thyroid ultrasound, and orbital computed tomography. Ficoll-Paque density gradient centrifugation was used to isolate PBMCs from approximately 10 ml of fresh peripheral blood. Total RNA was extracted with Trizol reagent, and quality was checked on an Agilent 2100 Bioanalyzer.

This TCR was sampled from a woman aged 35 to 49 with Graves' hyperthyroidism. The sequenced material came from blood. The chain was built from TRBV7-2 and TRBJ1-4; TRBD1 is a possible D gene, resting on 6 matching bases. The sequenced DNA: TGTGCCAGCAGCAGGGGACACCGGAATGAAAAACTGTTTTTT. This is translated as CASSRGHRNEKLFF.